This TCR beta chain emerged from a study of identical twins. Study-wide points: The study based its conclusions on cross-sectional statistical analysis and did not follow the same donors. Fewer insertions were carried by abundant cord blood beta clonotypes, but none was seen in memory repertoires.

This clonotype was counted between two and nine times. Its cognate antigen is unknown. Unique molecular identifiers were present on cDNA, and template switching added a universal primer site. TCRdb re-called the 5' RACE reads with MiXCR, one entry per CDR3 protein. Among 310,000 or so distinct CDR3 sequences listed, less than 9% were seen once. There are 16 residues in the CDR3. Germline V lookup: CDR1 MGHDK, CDR2 SYGVNS. V was clipped by 8 bases and J by 2 bases, with 18 bases between them. Another study also made use of these data, one on yellow fever vaccine responses in identical twins.

The chain joins TRBV25-1 to TRBJ2-2; D tentatively reads TRBD1 or TRBD2 (5 bases each). This receptor was obtained from a woman aged 18-30 years in good health. Sequencing was carried out using memory (CD45RO+) T cells sorted from blood. CDR3 DNA: TGTGCCAGCGAAAAGGGGACCGAGCCAAACACCGGGGAGCTGTTTTTT. It is translated as CASEKGTEPNTGELFF.